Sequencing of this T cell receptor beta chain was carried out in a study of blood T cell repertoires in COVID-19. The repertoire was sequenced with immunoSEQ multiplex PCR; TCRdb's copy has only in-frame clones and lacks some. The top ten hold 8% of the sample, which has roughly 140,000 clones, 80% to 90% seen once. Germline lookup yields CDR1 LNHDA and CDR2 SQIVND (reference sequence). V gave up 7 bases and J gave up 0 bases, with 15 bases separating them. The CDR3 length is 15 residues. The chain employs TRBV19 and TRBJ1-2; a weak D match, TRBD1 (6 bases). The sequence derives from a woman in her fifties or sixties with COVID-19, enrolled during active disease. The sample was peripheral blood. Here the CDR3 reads CASNRRGGPNYGYTF. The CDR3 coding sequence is TGTGCCAGTAATCGCAGGGGTGGCCCTAACTATGGCTACACCTTC. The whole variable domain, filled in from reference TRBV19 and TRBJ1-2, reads DGGITQSPKYLFRKEGQNVTLSCEQNLNHDAMYWYRQDPGQGLRLIYYSQIVNDFQKGDIAEGYSVSREKKESFPLTVTSAQKNPTAFYLCASNRRGGPNYGYTFGSGTRLTVV.